The subject of this entry is one T cell receptor beta chain. This sample is part of a study of T cell changes during pregnancy in multiple sclerosis. Using immunoSEQ multiplex PCR, the repertoire was profiled, and TCRdb retains in-frame clones only, with some absent. Of about 34,000 clones in the sample, 80% to 90% are singletons; the top ten hold 3.5%. CDR3 length: 15 residues. Germline V gene lookup returns CDR1 SGHTA and CDR2 FQGNSA. Trimming pared 7 bases from V and 7 bases from J, leaving 23 bases between. This TCR was recovered from a female donor with multiple sclerosis, enrolled in a pregnancy study. The chain uses TRBV7-2 and TRBJ2-7, with a tentative D call TRBD2 (6 bases). The sequences come from CD8+ T cells from peripheral blood mononuclear cells, collected in the third trimester of pregnancy. The CDR3 sequence: CASTPGSPKPGEQYF. The CDR3, as DNA: TGTGCCAGCACCCCCGGGAGTCCCAAACCGGGAGAGCAGTACTTC.